One sample yielded the 26 T cell receptor beta chains listed below, sequenced in a study of CD8+ T cells in alopecia areata. RNA extraction and reverse transcription yielded cDNA as sequencing template. This table comes from immunoSEQ multiplex PCR, and its TCRdb copy is limited to in-frame clones, with some not included. The data show 65,000 to 75,000 clones, with about 45% seen just once and about 18% held by the top ten. The material was CD8+ T cells sorted from blood, obtained at week 0. The receptors originated from a human donor with alopecia areata.

This chain connects TRBV4-2 to TRBJ2-7, with 8 bases identical to TRBD1. Germline CDR1 is LGHNA and CDR2 is YNFKEQ. This CDR3 has 14 residues. After removal of 3 bases from V and 2 bases from J, the junction contained 3 bases not matched to a gene. CDR3 protein: CASSHGQGTYEQYF. The CDR3 coding sequence is TGTGCCAGCAGCCACGGACAGGGTACCTACGAGCAGTACTTC.

This clone has a count of ten or more. This chain uses TRBV28 with TRBJ1-1; no reliable D call. Trimming took off 5 bases at V and 1 base at J, with 5 bases between the two ends. Germline V CDR1 and CDR2: MDHEN, SYDVKM. The CDR3 covers 12 residues. The CDR3: CASSEGNTEAFF. The CDR3 nucleotides are TGTGCCAGCAGTGAGGGGAACACTGAAGCTTTCTTT.

The CDR3 DNA reads TGTGCCAGCAGCCTCATACTAGCGGGAGAGACCCAGTACTTC. Amino acid sequence: CASSLILAGETQYF. V gene TRBV7-9 combines with J gene TRBJ2-5; 9 positions match TRBD2. The CDR3 is 14 residues long. After removal of 5 bases from V and 4 bases from J, the junction contained 5 bases not matched to a gene. Germline V gene lookup returns CDR1 SEHNR and CDR2 FQNEAQ (reference sequence).

The chain uses TRBV15 and TRBJ2-7, with D hard to call. V was trimmed by 1 base and J by 6 bases, leaving 4 bases between them. CDR1 LNHNV and CDR2 YYDKDF come from the germline V gene (reference sequence). The CDR3 sequence is 11 residues long. In DNA form, the CDR3 reads TGTGCCACCAGCAGAGCGCGCGAGCAGTACTTC. Encoded protein: CATSRAREQYF.

The table lists this clone with a few counts. The chain uses TRBV27 and TRBJ2-3, with D maybe TRBD2 (5 bases). This CDR3 has 14 amino acids. The germline gives CDR1 MNHEY, CDR2 SMNVEV (reference sequence). V was clipped by 5 bases and J by 3 bases, with 12 bases between them. CDR3 amino acids: CASSPLARTDTQYF. DNA of the CDR3: TGTGCCAGCAGTCCCTTAGCGAGAACAGATACGCAGTATTTT.

V and J are TRBV9 and TRBJ1-2; D is ambiguous. Between the trimmed V and J ends, which lost 5 bases and 6 bases, there was a span of 8 bases. The CDR3 has 11 amino acids. Germline V gene data show CDR1 as SGDLS and CDR2 as YYNGEE. The CDR3 DNA follows: TGTGCCAGCAGTGCCACGAATGGCTACACCTTC. Protein: CASSATNGYTF.

The genes are TRBV6-6 and TRBJ2-7, with 8 nucleotides matching TRBD1. With V trimmed by 2 bases and J by 3 bases, 0 bases remained unmatched. CDR1 is MNHNY, CDR2 SVGAGI, per germline (reference sequence). The CDR3 spans 13 residues. The CDR3 here is CASSYTGGYEQYF. CDR3 DNA sequence: TGTGCCAGCAGTTACACAGGGGGCTACGAGCAGTACTTC.

The chain combines TRBV2 with TRBJ2-1, with a possible D match to TRBD2 (6 bases). V was trimmed by 7 bases and J by 8 bases, leaving 12 bases between them. The CDR3 loop spans 12 amino acids. CDR1 and CDR2 (germline): SNHLY, FYNNEI. For the CDR3, the DNA is TGTGCCAGCACGAGACTAGTTCATGAGCAGTTCTTC. Translation gives CASTRLVHEQFF.

This clone was detected a few times. The rearrangement links TRBV9 to TRBJ2-1; the D gene is possibly TRBD2 (6 bases). Germline CDR1 and CDR2: SGDLS and YYNGEE. V was clipped by 3 bases and J by 10 bases, with 11 bases between them. The CDR3 has 12 residues. CDR3 sequence (DNA): TGTGCCAGCAGCGCGATAGCGGCCGAGCAGTTCTTC. Protein sequence: CASSAIAAEQFF.

This chain joins TRBV18 and TRBJ1-2; D gene ambiguous. CDR1 and CDR2 from the germline V gene are KGHSH and LQKENI. The CDR3 extends over 15 amino acids. Trimming took 0 bases from V and 4 from J, leaving 12 bases between them. The CDR3 region has the DNA TGTGCCAGCTCACCACCGGGAGGAGAGTCCTATGGCTACACCTTC. This sequence encodes CASSPPGGESYGYTF.

The chain uses TRBV7-8 and TRBJ2-7; D could derive from TRBD1 or TRBD2 (5 bases each). The V gene's germline CDR1 is SGHVS and CDR2 FQNEAQ. V shed 6 bases and J shed 3 bases, with 12 bases lying between them. There are 13 residues in the CDR3. The DNA for the CDR3 is TGTGCCAGCAGGAGGCCTGGGGGCTACGAGCAGTACTTC. This gives the protein CASRRPGGYEQYF.

The genes are TRBV25-1 and TRBJ1-1; TRBD1 matches 10 bases. Germline V gene data show CDR1 as MGHDK and CDR2 as SYGVNS. The ends lost 6 bases at V and 7 bases at J; junction bases unmatched: 14. The CDR3 contains 16 residues. CDR3 amino acids: CASRTTRRDRGSEAFF. The DNA of the CDR3 is TGTGCCAGCAGAACAACCCGCCGGGACAGGGGAAGTGAAGCTTTCTTT.

This clone was found a few times. The V and J genes are TRBV29-1 and TRBJ2-2, with 8 positions matching TRBD1. The germline V gene encodes CDR1 SQVTM and CDR2 ANQGSEA. The junction had 4 bases not matched to a gene; V was cut back by 7 bases and J by 0 bases. This CDR3 has 14 amino acids. The CDR3 spells CSGQGAANTGELFF. In DNA form, the CDR3 reads TGCAGCGGCCAGGGGGCCGCGAACACCGGGGAGCTGTTTTTT.

In its sample, this clone was seen a few times. J is TRBJ2-7 and V is TRBV28; no clear D. Trimming removed 3 bases from V and 5 bases from J, with 8 bases in between. Germline values: CDR1 MDHEN, CDR2 SYDVKM. CDR3 length equals 12 residues. The CDR3 DNA is TGTGCCAGCAGTTTCCCGAGAAACGAGCAGTACTTC. Its protein product is CASSFPRNEQYF.

The count of this clone is one. The gene calls are TRBV29-1 and TRBJ2-1, with 8 bases identical to TRBD2. The CDR3 spans 16 residues. Germline CDR1 and CDR2: SQVTM and ANQGSEA. V lost 0 bases to trimming and J lost 0 bases; unmatched junction nucleotides: 4. CDR3 sequence: CSVEDQRELSYNEQFF. The CDR3 nucleotides read TGCAGCGTTGAAGATCAGCGGGAGCTCTCCTACAATGAGCAGTTCTTC.

Only one count was recorded for this clone. The rearrangement uses TRBV30 and TRBJ2-7; no clear D gene. The CDR3 extends over 14 amino acids. V gave up 1 base and J gave up 4 bases, with 14 bases separating them. Germline loops: CDR1 GTSNPN, CDR2 SVGIG (reference sequence). The CDR3 DNA is TGTGCCTGGAGTGGTGGGGTAGGAGATTACGAGCAGTACTTC. Protein sequence: CAWSGGVGDYEQYF.

The chain employs TRBV7-8 and TRBJ2-3, with 11 bases that match TRBD1. V was pared by 5 bases and J by 2 bases, with 6 bases of the junction left unmatched. Per the germline V gene, CDR1 is SGHVS and CDR2 is FQNEAQ. There are 16 residues in the CDR3. The chain's CDR3 is CASSPPGQGVTDTQYF. The CDR3 DNA reads as TGTGCCAGCAGCCCACCGGGACAGGGGGTCACAGATACGCAGTATTTT.

This clone was seen more than once but under ten times. The genes are TRBV29-1 and TRBJ2-5; 11 nucleotides align to TRBD2. CDR1 SQVTM and CDR2 ANQGSEA come from the germline V gene. This CDR3 has 13 amino acids. The CDR3 DNA follows: TGCAGTATGCTAGCGGGAGGCTGGGAGACCCAGTACTTC. Its protein product is CSMLAGGWETQYF.

This clone was picked up a small number of times. The chain couples TRBV7-9 to TRBJ2-5, with D uncertain. The germline CDR1 and CDR2 sequences are SEHNR and FQNEAQ (reference sequence). The CDR3 extends over 13 amino acids. The V and J ends lost 6 bases and 5 bases respectively, with 13 bases between them. For the CDR3, the DNA is TGTGCCAGCAGACTCAGCATCAGGGAGACCCAGTACTTC. This encodes CASRLSIRETQYF.

This clone was seen a few times. The chain joins TRBV4-1 to TRBJ2-7, with D hard to call. The CDR3 consists of 15 residues. CDR1 is MGHRA, CDR2 YSYEKL, per germline. V was cut by 6 bases and J by 0 bases, with 15 bases left in between. CDR3 DNA: TGCGCCAGCAGTCCCACGGCAGCAAACTCCTACGAGCAGTACTTC. It specifies CASSPTAANSYEQYF.

The chain has TRBV5-6 and TRBJ1-2; the D is unclear. CDR1 is SGHDT, CDR2 YYEEEE, per germline. This CDR3 is 15 amino acids long. V dropped 1 base and J dropped 8 bases, with 18 bases sitting between them. DNA of the CDR3: TGTGCCAGCAGCTTGTCGGCGGTCAGGAGCAGGGGCTACACCTTC. It translates to CASSLSAVRSRGYTF.

The gene calls are TRBV4-2 and TRBJ2-1, with no clear D. Trimming cost V 0 bases and J 10 bases, with 16 bases left between them. This CDR3 comprises 15 residues. The germline V gene encodes CDR1 LGHNA and CDR2 YNFKEQ. The CDR3 here is CASSQEQFSGSEQFF. CDR3 nucleotide sequence: TGTGCCAGCAGCCAAGAGCAGTTTTCCGGGTCGGAGCAGTTCTTC.

The chain uses TRBV2 and TRBJ1-5; 9 nucleotides agree with TRBD1. Germline values: CDR1 SNHLY, CDR2 FYNNEI. The CDR3 length is 15 residues. V shed 4 bases, J shed 3 bases, and the junction held 4 bases outside the gene matches. The chain's CDR3 is CASSGTGDDNQPQHF. The CDR3 DNA reads TGTGCCAGCAGTGGGACAGGGGATGACAATCAGCCCCAGCATTTT.

The gene calls are TRBV13 and TRBJ2-5; 8 bases match TRBD1. Germline CDR1 is PRHDT and CDR2 is FYEKMQ (reference sequence). The CDR3 length is 17 residues. The V gene end was trimmed by 4 bases and the J gene end by 2 bases; junction bases not matched to a gene: 12. For the CDR3, the DNA is TGTGCCAGCAGCTCCCGACGGACAGGGTTAGGGCAAGAGACCCAGTACTTC. It specifies CASSSRRTGLGQETQYF.

There are many counts of this clone. This chain uses TRBV7-8 with TRBJ2-3; no clear D gene. CDR3 length: 14 residues. V was trimmed by 1 base and J by 2 bases, leaving 7 bases between them. The germline V gene has CDR1 SGHVS and CDR2 FQNEAQ. The CDR3 sequence: CASSLEANTDTQYF. The CDR3 coding sequence is TGTGCCAGCAGCTTAGAGGCTAACACAGATACGCAGTATTTT. Full variable domain (outside the CDR3, taken from reference TRBV7-8 and TRBJ2-3): GAGVSQSPRYKVAKRGQDVALRCDPISGHVSLFWYQQALGQGPEFLTYFQNEAQLDKSGLPSDRFFAERPEGSVSTLKIQRTQQEDSAVYLCASSLEANTDTQYFGPGTRLTVL.

This clone was seen a single time. Mismatch with germline at one junction end may stem from a read error. The chain couples TRBV30 to TRBJ2-1, with TRBD2 matching 10 bases. The length of the CDR3 is 17 residues. CDR1 is GTSNPN, CDR2 SVGIG, per germline (reference sequence). The CDR3 DNA follows: TGTGCATGGAGTCAAGCCCTCAGGACTAGCGGAAACAATGAGCAGTTCTTC. Amino acid sequence: CAWSQALRTSGNNEQFF.